Listed below are T cell receptor beta chains from one sample, sequenced in a study of patients and donors after allogeneic stem cell transplantation. TCRdb recomputed calls from the RT-PCR reads with MiXCR, one row per CDR3 protein. The sample includes roughly 12,000 distinct CDR3 sequences, roughly a quarter of them seen just once. Sample: blood, either unsorted or a sorted T cell fraction (not recorded which). The receptors were gathered from a human donor who was either an allogeneic HSCT recipient or a stem cell or donor lymphocyte infusion donor (not recorded which). It is not recorded whose cells these are; they may come from a transplant donor. Each CDR3 is given with its conserved first and last residue. The order of the fields is CDR3 length, D gene, J gene, V gene, clone size, CDR3 DNA, CDR3 protein. The D gene is left open where the match is weak. Where a row states a size, it is once, few, many or the class of an expanded clone; other rows omit it.

13 | TRBD1 | TRBJ1-2 | TRBV12-3/TRBV12-4 | many | TGTGCCAGCAGTACTGGACAGGGTGGAGGCTACACCTTC | CASSTGQGGGYTF
19 | - | TRBJ1-5 | TRBV10-3 | - | TGTGCCATCAGTGAGTATCTGGGGAAAAACGGTGGAGGCAATCAGCCCCAGCATTTT | CAISEYLGKNGGGNQPQHF
14 | - | TRBJ1-4 | TRBV6-2/TRBV6-3 | - | TGTGCCAGCAGTTACCTTCGTGGGAATGAAAAACTGTTTTTT | CASSYLRGNEKLFF
18 | TRBD2 | TRBJ2-7 | TRBV4-3 | - | TGCGCCAGCAGCCAAGATCTTCGGCTAGCGGGGGACCCCTACGAGCAGTACTTC | CASSQDLRLAGDPYEQYF
14 | - | TRBJ2-7 | TRBV4-3 | - | TGCGCCAGCAGCCAAGGGACTTTACCAGGGGAGCAGTACTTC | CASSQGTLPGEQYF
13 | - | TRBJ2-3 | TRBV19 | - | TGTGCCAGTAGTATAGATCCCGGGAGTAAGCAGTATTTT | CASSIDPGSKQYF
15 | - | TRBJ1-4 | TRBV9 | - | TGTGCCAGCAGCCCCTCCCGGGGAACTAATGAAAAACTGTTTTTT | CASSPSRGTNEKLFF
12 | - | TRBJ1-1 | TRBV7-9 | - | TGTGCCAGCACCTCGGCCCCGAGGGTAGCTTTCTTT | CASTSAPRVAFF
11 | - | TRBJ2-7 | TRBV25-1 | few | TGTGCCAGCAGTGAATTGGGGGAGCAGTACTTC | CASSELGEQYF
13 | - | TRBJ1-5 | TRBV4-2 | many | TGTGCCAGCAGCCAGGGGGGGGATCAGCCCCAGCATTTT | CASSQGGDQPQHF
17 | TRBD1 | TRBJ1-1 | TRBV5-1 | few | TGCGCCAGCAGCTTGAGGCAGGGGGCGTCGGCGGGGACTGAAGCTTTCTTT | CASSLRQGASAGTEAFF
16 | TRBD1 | TRBJ1-6 | TRBV4-3 | few | TGCGCCAGCAGCCAGGGACAGGGTTACTATAATTCACCCCTCCACTTT | CASSQGQGYYNSPLHF
13 | TRBD2 | TRBJ2-7 | TRBV27 | - | TGTGCCAGCAGGGGACTAGCGGGAGGTGAGCAGTACTTC | CASRGLAGGEQYF
16 | TRBD1 | TRBJ2-7 | TRBV23-1 | - | TGCGCCAGCAGTCATTCGGACAGGGCCAATCCCTACGAGCAGTACTTC | CASSHSDRANPYEQYF
12 | - | TRBJ1-2 | TRBV29-1 | - | TGCAGCGTTGATCCCCGAACCCATGGCTACACCTTC | CSVDPRTHGYTF
14 | TRBD1 | TRBJ1-5 | TRBV7-8 | once | TGTGCCAGCAGCTACGGACAGGGGGGGCAGCCCCAGCATTTT | CASSYGQGGQPQHF
12 | - | TRBJ1-1 | TRBV29-1 | few | TGCAGCGTAAGGGGCCGGGAAGCTGAAGCTTTCTTT | CSVRGREAEAFF
14 | TRBD2 | TRBJ2-1 | TRBV12-3/TRBV12-4 | many | TGTGCCAGCAGTTTTCGGCTAGCGGACAATGAGCAGTTCTTC | CASSFRLADNEQFF
15 | - | TRBJ1-2 | TRBV3-1 | - | TGTGCCAGCAGCCAAGGAAGTGAGCTAGGCTATGGCTACACCTTC | CASSQGSELGYGYTF
14 | TRBD1 | TRBJ2-7 | TRBV10-3 | - | TGTGCCATCAGGGTGACAGGGGGATCCTACGAGCAGTACTTC | CAIRVTGGSYEQYF
13 | - | TRBJ1-5 | TRBV5-6 | - | TGTGCCAGCAGCTTGGTGGGGGATCAGCCCCAGCATTTT | CASSLVGDQPQHF
10 | - | TRBJ1-2 | TRBV20-1 | many | TGCAGTGCTGGACGGGATGGCTACACCTTC | CSAGRDGYTF
13 | - | TRBJ1-1 | TRBV5-1 | - | TGCGCCAGCAGCTTGTCCGGTGACACTGAAGCTTTCTTT | CASSLSGDTEAFF
11 | - | TRBJ2-3 | TRBV20-1 | once | TGCAGTGCCGAGGCCACAGATACGCAGTATTTT | CSAEATDTQYF
15 | - | TRBJ1-2 | TRBV24-1 | many | TGTGCCACCAGTGAGGTCTGCCGGGACCACTATGGCTACACCTTC | CATSEVCRDHYGYTF
13 | - | TRBJ2-5 | TRBV2 | - | TGTGCCAGCAGTGTTGACAGACAAGAGACCCAGTACTTC | CASSVDRQETQYF
16 | TRBD1 | TRBJ1-1 | TRBV12-3/TRBV12-4 | - | TGTGCCAGCAGTCCGGGGACAGGGGATAGAAACACTGAAGCTTTCTTT | CASSPGTGDRNTEAFF
13 | - | TRBJ2-7 | TRBV20-1 | many | TGCAGTGCCATCTCGACAGATACCTACGAGCAGTACTTC | CSAISTDTYEQYF
15 | TRBD1 | TRBJ1-6 | TRBV6-5 | - | TGTGCCAGCAGTTACACCACAGGGGAGGATTCACCCCTCCACTTT | CASSYTTGEDSPLHF
14 | TRBD1 | TRBJ1-4 | TRBV9 | few | TGTGCCAGCAGCGATGGGACAGACAATGAAAAACTGTTTTTT | CASSDGTDNEKLFF
13 | - | TRBJ1-2 | TRBV16 | few | TGTGCCAGCAGCCAAGGCAGGTTCTATGGCTACACCTTC | CASSQGRFYGYTF
15 | TRBD1 | TRBJ1-4 | TRBV20-1 | - | TGCAGTGCTAGAAACGGACAGGGCCCAAATGAAAAACTGTTTTTT | CSARNGQGPNEKLFF
15 | - | TRBJ1-2 | TRBV7-3 | - | TGTGCCAGCAGCCCGGGGGGGCTGGGTAACTATGGCTACACCTTC | CASSPGGLGNYGYTF
14 | - | TRBJ1-2 | TRBV4-3 | few | TGCGCCAGCAGCCAGGGCCCCGGGGCCTATGGCTACACCTTC | CASSQGPGAYGYTF
15 | TRBD1 | TRBJ2-7 | TRBV5-1 | - | TGCGCCAGCAGCCCGGGACAGCCTGGGGGCTACGAGCAGTACTTC | CASSPGQPGGYEQYF
15 | - | TRBJ1-5 | TRBV20-1 | few | TGCAGTGCTATTGTAGCCCCCACCGGAGATCAGCCCCAGCATTTT | CSAIVAPTGDQPQHF
17 | - | TRBJ1-1 | TRBV7-2 | few | TGTGCCAGCAGCTTAGGCCGGATACCCCTCCCCCGAACTGAAGCTTTCTTT | CASSLGRIPLPRTEAFF
15 | TRBD1 | TRBJ1-2 | TRBV30 | - | TGTGCCTGGAGCAAGTACAGGGACAGGAGGAATGGCTACACCTTC | CAWSKYRDRRNGYTF
13 | - | TRBJ1-1 | TRBV4-2 | - | TGTGCCAGCAGCCAAGATCCCAGGAGGGAGGCTTTCTTT | CASSQDPRREAFF
14 | - | TRBJ2-3 | TRBV5-1 | few | TGCGCCAGCAGCTTTGGAGATTCCACAGATACGCAGTATTTT | CASSFGDSTDTQYF
14 | TRBD1 | TRBJ1-1 | TRBV28 | - | TGTGCCAGCAGAGGAGGGACAGGAGTGATTGAAGCTTTCTTT | CASRGGTGVIEAFF
15 | TRBD2 | TRBJ2-5 | TRBV9 | - | TGTGCCAGCAGCTTCTCGGGTAGCGGGCAAGAGACCCAGTACTTC | CASSFSGSGQETQYF
16 | TRBD1 | TRBJ1-4 | TRBV4-3 | - | TGCGCCAGCAGCCAAGAGGGGAAAGGCAGGGGGGAAAAACTGTTTTTT | CASSQEGKGRGEKLFF
14 | - | TRBJ2-5 | TRBV11-2 | - | TGTGCCAGCAGCTTAGGGCCTCAGAGGGAGACCCAGTACTTC | CASSLGPQRETQYF
12 | - | TRBJ1-2 | TRBV30 | few | TGTGCCTGGAGCCCGGCGTCGTTTGGCTACACCTTC | CAWSPASFGYTF
15 | - | TRBJ2-5 | TRBV5-1 | - | TGCGCCAGCAGCGCGGGACACCTGTACCAAGAGACCCAGTACTTC | CASSAGHLYQETQYF
17 | - | TRBJ1-5 | TRBV7-2 | many | TGTGCCAGCAGCTTGGTTGGGACGCCTTATAGCAATCAGCCCCAGCATTTT | CASSLVGTPYSNQPQHF
11 | - | TRBJ1-1 | TRBV27 | few | TGTGCCAGCAAGGGGAACACTGAAGCTTTCTTT | CASKGNTEAFF
13 | - | TRBJ1-6 | TRBV28 | - | TGTGCCAGCAGTTTATTGGGGGGTGAGCCCCTCCACTTT | CASSLLGGEPLHF
16 | TRBD1 | TRBJ1-5 | TRBV28 | few | TGTGCCAGCAGTCCCCACAGGGGAAATAGCAATCAGCCCCAGCATTTT | CASSPHRGNSNQPQHF
12 | - | TRBJ1-4 | TRBV20-1 | - | TGCAGTGCTACTGGCCGCAATGAAAAACTGTTTTTT | CSATGRNEKLFF
15 | - | TRBJ2-1 | TRBV2 | few | TGTGCCAGCAAGGCTAGCCCGCTATCCTACAATGAGCAGTTCTTC | CASKASPLSYNEQFF